The T cell receptor (beta chain) under discussion was sequenced for a study of OX40 agonist ivuxolimab in advanced cancers. Background on the study: Anti-PD-1, anti-PD-L1 or anti-CTLA-4 therapy given earlier was allowed, and over 35% had some.

Sequencing was performed with immunoSEQ multiplex PCR; in TCRdb, only in-frame clones are kept and a portion is missing. Among 100,000 to 130,000 clones listed, under 95% were seen once. CDR3 length equals 14 residues. Germline-derived CDR1 and CDR2 are LGHNA and YSLEER. The germline V and J ends were trimmed by 2 bases and 3 bases, with 8 bases remaining between them. V usage is TRBV4-3 and J usage is TRBJ2-1, with D unresolved. The material was CD4+ or CD8+ T cells sorted from blood, obtained in a trial of the OX40 agonist ivuxolimab. The clonotype originates from an adult with an advanced solid tumor such as melanoma, head and neck, liver or kidney cancer. The CDR3, as DNA: TGCGCCAGCAGCCAAAACCCGCTCTACAATGAGCAGTTCTTC. Translation gives CASSQNPLYNEQFF.